This T cell receptor (beta chain) was documented in a study of T cell responses to AZD1222 COVID-19 vaccine. Study as a whole: Second-dose recipients at about 4 or about 12 weeks were treated as one pooled group.

On this clone: What it recognizes is unknown.

Study-wide results and limits: Increases in Spike-specific TCR breadth and depth were seen after two AZD1222 doses.

The CDR3 runs to 13 residues. The germline CDR1 and CDR2 sequences are LGHNA and YSLEER. V was clipped by 0 bases and J by 12 bases, with 12 bases between them. Measured with immunoSEQ multiplex PCR; TCRdb has only the in-frame clones, and not every one. The data hold about 150,000 clones, with more than 80% observed a single time. The material was peripheral blood, obtained on day 0 of AZD1222 vaccination. The rearrangement joins TRBV4-3 to TRBJ1-5, with a weak D call TRBD1 (5 bases). The origin of this receptor is an adult in good health. CDR3 nucleotide sequence: TGCGCCAGCAGCCAAGATATAAGTCAGGGCCAGCATTTT. This codes for CASSQDISQGQHF.